The source of this TCR beta chain is a study of blood T cell repertoires in COVID-19. Method: immunoSEQ multiplex PCR; TCRdb's copy keeps in-frame clones and lacks some. Among roughly 14,000 clones, roughly nine tenths were seen once, and the ten largest hold more than 25%. In germline, CDR1 is MDHEN, CDR2 SYDVKM. The CDR3 is 15 amino acids. With 3 bases removed from V and 1 base from J, the gap between germline ends came to 12 bases. The rearrangement joins TRBV28 to TRBJ1-1, with no clear D. The sequenced sample consisted of peripheral blood. The clonotype comes from a woman of 80 years or more with COVID-19, enrolled during active disease. CDR3 sequence (DNA): TGTGCCAGCAGTTTCAAGGGAGGAGGGAACACTGAAGCTTTCTTT. Protein: CASSFKGGGNTEAFF.